The rows below give T cell receptor beta chains drawn from one sample of a study of a mutant IDH1 vaccine in newly diagnosed glioma. These TCRs are of unknown antigen specificity. TCRdb's table, derived via immunoSEQ multiplex PCR, lists solely in-frame clones and lacks some. The sample yields over 50,000 clones, 84% seen once. The input for sequencing was PBMCs, taken from a glioma patient whose treatment included an IDH1 peptide vaccine. These receptors came from a man between 18 and 35 years old with glioma. Both conserved end residues are part of each CDR3. A D gene is named only where the DNA matches it firmly. Some rows have no size entry. The others give once, few or many, or a class for an expanded clone.

clone_size j_call v_call d_call cdr3_nt cdr3_aa
- TRBJ2-7 TRBV15 TRBD2 TGTGCCACCAGCAGAGATTTGGGGGAGGGCTACGAGCAGTACTTC CATSRDLGEGYEQYF
- TRBJ2-1 TRBV7-8 - TGTGCCAGCAGCTTACCGAACAGGTTCAATGAGCAGTTCTTC CASSLPNRFNEQFF
- TRBJ2-7 TRBV6-5 - TGTGCCAGCAGATTCGCGATACAGGGGAGGTACGAGCAGTACTTC CASRFAIQGRYEQYF
- TRBJ2-2 TRBV5-1 TRBD2 TGCGCCAGCAGCTTAGAGCGGGGGCGCTCGAACACCGGGGAGCTGTTTTTT CASSLERGRSNTGELFF
once TRBJ2-7 TRBV5-1 - TGCGCCAGCAGTCCGTCCGGGGACCCACCCTACGAGCAGTACTTC CASSPSGDPPYEQYF
- TRBJ1-5 TRBV4-1 - TGCGCCAGCAGCCAACTTCAGGGGAGGGGACAACAGCCCCAGCATTTT CASSQLQGRGQQPQHF
once TRBJ2-7 TRBV15 TRBD2 TGTGCCACCAGCAGAGATAGCGGGTTCTCCTACGAGCAGTACTTC CATSRDSGFSYEQYF
- TRBJ2-7 TRBV10-3 - TGTGCCATCAGTGAGTCGGCAGAACTCTACGAGCAGTACTTC CAISESAELYEQYF
- TRBJ1-5 TRBV6-5 - TGTGCCAGCAGAAAAGACGGTTATAGCAATCAGCCCCAGCATTTT CASRKDGYSNQPQHF
- TRBJ2-2 TRBV19 TRBD1 TGTGCCAGTAGTTTTATGACGTTGGGGACAGGGTCCGGGGAGCTGTTTTTT CASSFMTLGTGSGELFF
- TRBJ1-1 TRBV30 - TGTGCCTGGAGTAGGCTTCAGGGGATAGGGTCACAGAACACTGAAGCTTTCTTT CAWSRLQGIGSQNTEAFF
- TRBJ1-1 TRBV28 - TGTGCCAGCCGTGAGGGGGGGGGCATGAACACTGAAGCTTTCTTT CASREGGGMNTEAFF
- TRBJ2-1 TRBV7-2 - TGTGCCAGCAGCTTTACAAGGGCCGGAAATGAGCAGTTCTTC CASSFTRAGNEQFF
- TRBJ2-7 TRBV7-9 - TGTGCCAGCAGCTTAATTGACGGGACATCGTACTTC CASSLIDGTSYF
- TRBJ1-2 TRBV5-1 - TGCGCCAGCAGCCAAGAGAGGACGAACTATGGCTACACCTTC CASSQERTNYGYTF
- TRBJ2-4 TRBV5-1 TRBD1 TGCGCCAGCAGCTTAGAAGGACAGGAGGACATTCAGTACTTC CASSLEGQEDIQYF
- TRBJ1-4 TRBV25-1 - TGTGCCAGCAGTGGACCCAGGGACCTCACCGCAACTAATGAAAAACTGTTTTTT CASSGPRDLTATNEKLFF
- TRBJ1-6 TRBV30 - TGTGCCTGGGGGTGGGGTTCCTATAATTCACCCCTCCACTTT CAWGWGSYNSPLHF
- TRBJ1-5 TRBV7-9 - TGTGCCAGCAGCTTAGGAGTGGGCAGGGCTAGCAATCAGCCCCAGCATTTT CASSLGVGRASNQPQHF
few TRBJ2-5 TRBV30 - TGTGCCTGGGTAGGTGGGACACAAGAGACCCAGTACTTC CAWVGGTQETQYF
few TRBJ1-1 TRBV2 - TGTGCCAGCATTAGGGACGGAGAGAGCACTGAAGCTTTCTTT CASIRDGESTEAFF
- TRBJ2-2 TRBV5-1 TRBD1 TGCGCCAGCAGCTTGGCCCAACAGGGGGCGGCCACCGGGGAGCTGTTTTTT CASSLAQQGAATGELFF
once TRBJ2-5 TRBV19 TRBD2 TGTGCCAGTAGTATAGGCGGGACTAGCGGCCAAGAGACCCAGTACTTC CASSIGGTSGQETQYF
- TRBJ2-7 TRBV5-5 TRBD1 TGTGCCAGCAGCCAACGGACAGGGGGGGTCTCCTACGAGCAGTACTTC CASSQRTGGVSYEQYF
- TRBJ1-3 TRBV30 TRBD1 TGTGCCTGGAGTGTCAGTGGCACAGGGGCCCTATCTGGAAACACCATATATTTT CAWSVSGTGALSGNTIYF
- TRBJ1-3 TRBV18 - TGTGCCAGCTCACCTACCCAGGGGCTCAGCTCTGGAAACACCATATATTTT CASSPTQGLSSGNTIYF
- TRBJ2-2 TRBV2 TRBD2 TGTGCCAGCAGTGACGGGCTAGCGGGAGTTACCGGGGAGCTGTTTTTT CASSDGLAGVTGELFF
- TRBJ1-1 TRBV5-1 - TGCGCCAGCAGCTTGGCTGGGTTGGGCACTGAAGCTTTCTTT CASSLAGLGTEAFF
- TRBJ1-1 TRBV6-5 TRBD1 TGTGCCAGCAGTTACGCTAACAGGGGGAACACTGAAGCTTTCTTT CASSYANRGNTEAFF
- TRBJ1-1 TRBV11-2 - TGTGCCAGCAGCTTAGTACAGGGGAACACTGAAGCTTTCTTT CASSLVQGNTEAFF
- TRBJ2-7 TRBV30 - TGTGCCTGGTCCACCAACCTCGGAGGGGAGCAGTACTTC CAWSTNLGGEQYF
- TRBJ1-4 TRBV2 TRBD1 TGTGCCAGCAGTCGGTCAGGGGGAGTGAGGGAAAAACTGTTTTTT CASSRSGGVREKLFF
few TRBJ1-1 TRBV25-1 - TGTGCCAGCAGTGACCCGCCGAGGACTGAAGCTTTCTTT CASSDPPRTEAFF
- TRBJ2-5 TRBV5-1 TRBD2 TGCGCCAGCCTCATCGACCCCTTACTAGCGGTAAAGCTAGAGACCCAGTACTTC CASLIDPLLAVKLETQYF
- TRBJ1-3 TRBV5-1 - TGCGCCAGCAGCTTTGACCCCTCTGGAAACACCATATATTTT CASSFDPSGNTIYF